This T cell receptor (beta chain) is drawn from a study of neurological immune-mediated disorders. Notes on the study in general: None of the CDR3 amino acid sequences of expanded clones were shared across subjects, and this suggested private repertoires in all groups. Multiple sclerosis was found to have the least TCR clonal expansion, below healthy controls, and HTLV-1-associated myelopathy the most.

This clonotype was detected ten times or more. Its antigen remains unidentified. TCRdb re-analysed the 5' RACE reads in MiXCR, keeping a single row per CDR3 protein. The sample includes about 24,000 distinct CDR3 sequences, roughly 13% seen only once; the top ten take roughly 16%. CDR1 DFQATT and CDR2 SNEGSKA come from the germline V gene (reference sequence). V was pared by 8 bases and J by 5 bases, with 19 bases between. The CDR3 contains 14 residues. This TCR was recovered from a middle-aged woman with HTLV-1-associated myelopathy (HAM/TSP). The specimen sequenced was PBMCs. The chain recombines TRBV20-1 with TRBJ2-1, with D possibly matching TRBD2 (6 bases). CDR3 loop: CSKTRGGAHNEQFF. The CDR3 bases are TGCAGTAAGACACGTGGCGGGGCCCACAATGAGCAGTTCTTC.